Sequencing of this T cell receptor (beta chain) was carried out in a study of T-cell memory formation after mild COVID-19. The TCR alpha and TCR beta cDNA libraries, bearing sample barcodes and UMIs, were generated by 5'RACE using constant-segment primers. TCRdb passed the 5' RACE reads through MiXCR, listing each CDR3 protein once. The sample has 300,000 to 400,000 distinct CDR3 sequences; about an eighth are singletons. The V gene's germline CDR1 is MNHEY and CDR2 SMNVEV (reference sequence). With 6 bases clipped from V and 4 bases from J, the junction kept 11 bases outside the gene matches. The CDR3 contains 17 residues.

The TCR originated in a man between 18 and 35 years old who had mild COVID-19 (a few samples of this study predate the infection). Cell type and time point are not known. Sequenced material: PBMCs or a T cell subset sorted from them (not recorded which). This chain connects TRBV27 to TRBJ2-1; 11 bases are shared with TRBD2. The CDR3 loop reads CASRPRGSGGVYNEQFF. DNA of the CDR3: TGTGCCAGCAGGCCCCGGGGTAGCGGGGGGGTTTACAATGAGCAGTTCTTC.